This TCR beta chain is from a study of identifying expanded T cells in peripheral blood. Whole-study findings and limits: Over about two and four weeks, about 17 and 20 clones changed, versus approximately 1.1 between replicates. Across healthy donors, higher total template counts meant significantly greater approximately 2-week count variance.

TCRdb's copy holds only in-frame clones and misses some; the assay was immunoSEQ multiplex PCR. The repertoire holds about 100,000 clones, roughly nine tenths seen once, with about 17% in the top ten. During the collection period, no donor immune events like infections were recorded. V trimming: 3 bases; J trimming: 9 bases; junction bases outside the gene matches: 20. CDR1 and CDR2 from the germline V gene are MGHDK and SYGVNS. The CDR3 is 18 amino acids. Details on this clone: Its matching antigen is unknown.

This sequence was found in a person aged 18 to 69 in good health. This rearrangement joins TRBV25-1 to TRBJ2-1; TRBD2 matches at 7 bases. The specimen was blood. Here the CDR3 reads CASSDFETSVARVGEQFF. Written as DNA, the CDR3 is TGTGCCAGCAGTGATTTCGAAACTAGCGTGGCTAGGGTGGGTGAGCAGTTCTTC.